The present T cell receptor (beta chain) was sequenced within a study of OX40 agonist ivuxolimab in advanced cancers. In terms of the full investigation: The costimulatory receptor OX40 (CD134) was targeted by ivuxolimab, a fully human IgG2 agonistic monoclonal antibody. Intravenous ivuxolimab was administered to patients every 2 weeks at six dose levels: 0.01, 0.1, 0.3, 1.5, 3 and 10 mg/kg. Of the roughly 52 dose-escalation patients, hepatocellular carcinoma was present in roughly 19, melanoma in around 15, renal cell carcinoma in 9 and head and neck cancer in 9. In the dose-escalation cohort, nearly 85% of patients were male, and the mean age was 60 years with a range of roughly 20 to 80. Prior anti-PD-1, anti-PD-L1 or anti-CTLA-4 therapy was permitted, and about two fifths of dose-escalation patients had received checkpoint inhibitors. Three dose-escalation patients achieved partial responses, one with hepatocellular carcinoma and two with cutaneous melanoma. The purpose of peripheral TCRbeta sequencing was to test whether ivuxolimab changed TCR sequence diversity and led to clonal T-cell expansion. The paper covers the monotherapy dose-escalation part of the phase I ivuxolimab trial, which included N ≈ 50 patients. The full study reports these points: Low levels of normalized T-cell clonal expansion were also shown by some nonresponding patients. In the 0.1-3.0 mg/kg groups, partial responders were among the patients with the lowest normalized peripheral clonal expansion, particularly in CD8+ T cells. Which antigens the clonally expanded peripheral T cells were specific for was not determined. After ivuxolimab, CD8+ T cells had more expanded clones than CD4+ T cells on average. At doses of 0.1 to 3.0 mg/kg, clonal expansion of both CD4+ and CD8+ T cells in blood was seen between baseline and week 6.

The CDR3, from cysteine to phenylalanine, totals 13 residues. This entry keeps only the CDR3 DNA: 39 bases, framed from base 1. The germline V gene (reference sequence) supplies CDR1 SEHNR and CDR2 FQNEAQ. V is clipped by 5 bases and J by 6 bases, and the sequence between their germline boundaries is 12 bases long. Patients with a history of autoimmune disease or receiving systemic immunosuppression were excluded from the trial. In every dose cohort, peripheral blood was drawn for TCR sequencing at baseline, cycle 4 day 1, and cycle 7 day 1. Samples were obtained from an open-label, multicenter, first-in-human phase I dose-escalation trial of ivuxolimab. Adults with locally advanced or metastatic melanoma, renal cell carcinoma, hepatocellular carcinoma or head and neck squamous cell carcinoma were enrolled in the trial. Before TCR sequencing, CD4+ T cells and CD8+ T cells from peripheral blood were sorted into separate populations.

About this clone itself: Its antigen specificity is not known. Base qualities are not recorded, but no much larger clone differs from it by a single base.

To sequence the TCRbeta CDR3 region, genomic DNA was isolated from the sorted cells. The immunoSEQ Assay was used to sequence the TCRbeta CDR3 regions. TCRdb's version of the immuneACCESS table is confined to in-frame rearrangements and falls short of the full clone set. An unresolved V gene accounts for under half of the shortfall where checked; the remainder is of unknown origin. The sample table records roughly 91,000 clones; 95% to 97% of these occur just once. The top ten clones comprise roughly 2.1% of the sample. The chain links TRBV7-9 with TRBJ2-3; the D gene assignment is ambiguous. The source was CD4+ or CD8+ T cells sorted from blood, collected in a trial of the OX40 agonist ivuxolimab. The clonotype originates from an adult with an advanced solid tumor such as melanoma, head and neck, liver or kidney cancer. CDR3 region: CASSLFGVDTQYF. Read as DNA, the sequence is TGTGCCAGCAGCCTCTTTGGGGTGGATACGCAGTATTTT.